These T cell receptor beta chains were read from a single sample in a study of early T cells in non-severe SARS-CoV-2 infection. TCRdb passed the 5' RACE reads through MiXCR, listing each CDR3 protein once. The repertoire holds 100,000 or so distinct CDR3 sequences, with over 15% as singletons. The source material was whole blood, sampled at baseline. These receptor sequences come from an adult who was a healthcare worker with PCR-confirmed SARS-CoV-2 infection or an uninfected control (not recorded which). Both conserved end residues are part of each CDR3. The order of the fields is V gene, clone size, D gene, CDR3 length, J gene, CDR3 DNA, CDR3 protein. A D gene is named only where the DNA matches it firmly. Where a row states a size, it is once, few, many or the class of an expanded clone; other rows omit it.

TRBV4-1,few,.,17,TRBJ2-2,TGCGCCAGCAGCCAAGGGGCGGTAGACAGACACACCGGGGAGCTGTTTTTT,CASSQGAVDRHTGELFF
TRBV11-2,.,.,15,TRBJ1-4,TGTGCCAGCAGCTCGCTGGAGGGCCCTGGAGGAAAACTGTTTTTT,CASSSLEGPGGKLFF
TRBV12-3/TRBV12-4,few,.,14,TRBJ1-5,TGTGCCAGCAGCATGGGACGGCTAAATCAGCCCCAGCATTTT,CASSMGRLNQPQHF
TRBV7-2,.,.,15,TRBJ1-3,TGTGCCAGCAGTCAGATGGGGGTCTCTGGAAACACCATATATTTT,CASSQMGVSGNTIYF
TRBV5-1,.,.,13,TRBJ2-3,TGCGCCAGCAGCTACTGGGGGAGAGATACGCAGTATTTT,CASSYWGRDTQYF
TRBV15,.,TRBD2,14,TRBJ2-3,TGTGCCACCAGCACCCATAGCGGGAACCGCCACGTGTATTTT,CATSTHSGNRHVYF
TRBV27,.,.,19,TRBJ2-7,TGTGCCAGCAGTTTATCGTTTCGTCAAGGTCGGGGGTTCAACTACGAGCAGTACTTC,CASSLSFRQGRGFNYEQYF
TRBV6-6,medium-sized,TRBD2,15,TRBJ2-7,TGTGCCAGCAGCTCGGGACTAGCGAACCCCTACGAGCAGTACTTC,CASSSGLANPYEQYF
TRBV6-2/TRBV6-3,few,.,13,TRBJ2-5,TGTGCCAGCACACGACAGGGAGGAGAGACCCAGTACTTC,CASTRQGGETQYF
TRBV4-3,few,.,15,TRBJ2-5,TGCGCCAGCAGCCAAAAGTGGAACCGCGGCGAGACCCAGTACTTC,CASSQKWNRGETQYF
TRBV7-2,.,.,11,TRBJ1-1,TGTGCCAGCAGCTGGTACACTGAAGCTTTCTTT,CASSWYTEAFF
TRBV29-1,once,.,11,TRBJ2-7,TGCAGCGTTCTTTATTCCTACGAGCAGTACTTC,CSVLYSYEQYF
TRBV4-1,few,.,15,TRBJ2-3,TGCGCCAGCAGCCAAGACCCTAGTACCACAGATACGCAGTATTTT,CASSQDPSTTDTQYF
TRBV30,once,TRBD2,14,TRBJ2-3,TGTGCCTGGAGTTTTAGCGGGAGCCCAGATACGCAGTATTTT,CAWSFSGSPDTQYF
TRBV4-1,few,TRBD2,17,TRBJ2-5,TGCGCCAGCAGCCAAGTGGGACTAGCAAAAGGGGGGGAGACCCAGTACTTC,CASSQVGLAKGGETQYF
TRBV5-1,few,.,13,TRBJ2-3,TGCGCCAGCAGCCGGGGCTACACAGATACGCAGTATTTT,CASSRGYTDTQYF
TRBV12-3/TRBV12-4,few,.,15,TRBJ2-3,TGTGCCAGCAGTCCGAGTGGGGGTGCCCCAGATACGCAGTATTTT,CASSPSGGAPDTQYF
TRBV6-2/TRBV6-3,.,TRBD2,15,TRBJ2-6,TGTGCCAGCAGACAACTAGCGGCTGGGGCCAACGTCCTGACTTTC,CASRQLAAGANVLTF
TRBV7-9,many,TRBD2,15,TRBJ2-3,TGTGCCAGCAGCCCACTAGCGGTTAGCACAGATACGCAGTATTTT,CASSPLAVSTDTQYF
TRBV4-1,.,.,15,TRBJ1-4,TGCGCCAGCAGCCAAGATTGGCAGGGGAATGAAAAACTGTTTTTT,CASSQDWQGNEKLFF
TRBV20-1,.,TRBD2,15,TRBJ2-2,TGCAGTGCTAGCGGCGGGACTAGGCACACCGGGGAGCTGTTTTTT,CSASGGTRHTGELFF
TRBV12-3/TRBV12-4,.,TRBD2,16,TRBJ2-3,TGTGCCAGCAGTTTAGGGACTAGCGGGAGCACAGATACGCAGTATTTT,CASSLGTSGSTDTQYF
TRBV2,.,.,12,TRBJ1-6,TGTGCCAGCAGGGATGGGGGCGAGGCCCTCCACTTT,CASRDGGEALHF
TRBV5-4,.,.,14,TRBJ2-5,TGTGCCAGCGCCGCCAACGTGTACCAAGAGACCCAGTACTTC,CASAANVYQETQYF
TRBV28,.,.,14,TRBJ2-7,TGTGCCAGCAGTCCTAGCGCCCAAACTCTCGCGGAGTACTTC,CASSPSAQTLAEYF
TRBV7-2,.,.,15,TRBJ2-1,TGTGCCAGCAGCTTTCGGGGGAGCTCCTACAATGAGCAGTTCTTC,CASSFRGSSYNEQFF
TRBV20-1,many,.,15,TRBJ1-4,TGCAGTGCTAGAAACCCTGAAGGGAGCGGTGAAAAACTGTTTTTT,CSARNPEGSGEKLFF
TRBV6-1,.,.,15,TRBJ2-2,TGTGCCAGCAGTGAACTCTATTTAGCGGCCGGGGAGCTGTTTTTT,CASSELYLAAGELFF
TRBV15,.,TRBD2,17,TRBJ2-2,TGTGCCACCAGCAGAGGAGCGGCGGGAGGAACGCCCGGGGAGCTGTTTTTT,CATSRGAAGGTPGELFF
TRBV20-1,few,TRBD1,14,TRBJ2-7,TGCAGTGCTAGATCCCACAGGGGGTCCTACGAGCAGTACTTC,CSARSHRGSYEQYF
TRBV10-2,.,.,14,TRBJ2-7,TGCGCCAGCAGTGGAGGGGGAGAGACCTACGAGCAGTACTTC,CASSGGGETYEQYF
TRBV6-2/TRBV6-3,.,.,18,TRBJ1-1,TGTGCCAGCAGTTACGAGGCGACTCGGGAATGGGCGTTAACTGAAGCTTTCTTT,CASSYEATREWALTEAFF
TRBV7-9,few,.,15,TRBJ1-6,TGTGCCAGCAGCTTAGATGGCGGACTTCGTTCACCCCTCCACTTT,CASSLDGGLRSPLHF
TRBV7-6,few,.,16,TRBJ2-1,TGTGCCAGCAGCTTAGTTGGCGGCCCCGACTACAATGAGCAGTTCTTC,CASSLVGGPDYNEQFF
TRBV15,.,.,15,TRBJ1-2,TGTGCCACCAGCACCCCCCAGAGGGGCGCTCATGGCTACACCTTC,CATSTPQRGAHGYTF
TRBV7-8,many,.,14,TRBJ2-2,TGTGCCAGCAGCACCAGACAGGTCACCGGGGAGCTGTTTTTT,CASSTRQVTGELFF
TRBV2,.,TRBD1,11,TRBJ2-7,TGTGTCAGCAGTGATGAAGGGACAGCGTACTTC,CVSSDEGTAYF
TRBV28,many,TRBD2,15,TRBJ2-2,TGTGCCAGCACCATAGCGGGAGAACCCACCGGGGAGCTGTTTTTT,CASTIAGEPTGELFF
TRBV9,many,.,14,TRBJ1-4,TGTGCCAGCAGCGAGGGATTTACTAATGAAAAACTGTTTTTT,CASSEGFTNEKLFF
TRBV7-2,few,.,16,TRBJ1-5,TGTGCCAGCAGCTTATTTACCGCGTATAGCAATCAGCCCCAGCATTTT,CASSLFTAYSNQPQHF
TRBV12-3/TRBV12-4,few,.,15,TRBJ1-1,TGTGCCAGCAGTGTGACGGCCTACTTGAACACTGAAGCTTTCTTT,CASSVTAYLNTEAFF
TRBV14,many,TRBD2,21,TRBJ2-1,TGTGCCAGCAGCCAAGAAAGTATAGTGACTAGCGGGAGTAGGGGTTACAATGAGCAGTTCTTC,CASSQESIVTSGSRGYNEQFF
TRBV10-3,many,.,13,TRBJ2-7,TGTGCCATCAGTGAGGTGTGGTCCTACGAGCAGTACTTC,CAISEVWSYEQYF
TRBV2,few,.,11,TRBJ2-3,TGTGCCAGCGGGTTAACAGATACGCAGTATTTT,CASGLTDTQYF
TRBV5-1,few,.,14,TRBJ2-3,TGCGCCAGCGCATACCGACGGCTCACAGATACGCAGTATTTT,CASAYRRLTDTQYF
TRBV7-9,.,.,14,TRBJ1-4,TGTGCCAGCAGCTCCGGGACCGTTGACGGAAAACTGTTTTTT,CASSSGTVDGKLFF
TRBV2,many,TRBD1,14,TRBJ1-2,TGTGCCAGCACCCGAATACTAACAGGGGATGGCTACACCTTC,CASTRILTGDGYTF
TRBV18,.,.,14,TRBJ2-5,TGTGCCAGCTCACCACCTGGGACGGGAGAGACCCAGTACTTC,CASSPPGTGETQYF
TRBV2,few,TRBD1,15,TRBJ1-1,TGTGCCAGCAGCACCAGACAGGGTGAGAGCACTGAAGCTTTCTTT,CASSTRQGESTEAFF
TRBV12-3/TRBV12-4,many,.,11,TRBJ2-3,TGTGCCAGCAGTAGGCGGGATACGCAGTATTTT,CASSRRDTQYF